A single sample gave rise to the 21 T cell receptor beta chains below, sequenced in a study of T-cell memory formation after mild COVID-19. TCRdb analysed the 5' RACE reads with MiXCR anew, one entry per CDR3 protein. Counted here are 350,000 to 450,000 distinct CDR3 sequences, 25% to 30% occurring once; the ten biggest clones make up approximately 13%. Sequenced material: PBMCs or a T cell subset sorted from them (not recorded which). These receptors were collected from an adult woman who had mild COVID-19 (a few samples of this study predate the infection). Cell type and time point are not known.

This clonotype was observed a handful of times. The chain carries TRBV5-1 and TRBJ2-2, with D possibly TRBD1 on 5 matching bases. Trimming left V 6 bases short and J 6 bases short, with 12 bases between. Germline lookup yields CDR1 SGHRS and CDR2 YFSETQ. The CDR3 contains 13 residues. In nucleotides, the CDR3 is TGCGCCAGCACTCAGGGCCCGGCCGGGGAGCTGTTTTTT. Amino acids: CASTQGPAGELFF.

Many counts were recorded for this clonotype. The V and J genes are TRBV24-1 and TRBJ2-3; the match to TRBD2 covers 13 bases. This CDR3 spans 17 amino acids. Germline V CDR1 and CDR2: KGHDR, SFDVKD. V lost 4 bases, J lost 2 bases, and 5 bases stayed unmatched. CDR3 protein: CATSDPGTSGVTDTQYF. The CDR3, as DNA: TGTGCCACCAGTGACCCGGGGACTAGCGGGGTCACAGATACGCAGTATTTT.

This clonotype was seen more than once but under ten times. The V gene is TRBV5-1, the J gene TRBJ2-5; TRBD2 might be the D (6 bases). Germline assignment: CDR1 SGHRS and CDR2 YFSETQ. Deletions cut 0 bases from V and 5 bases from J, with 11 bases between. The CDR3 covers 14 residues. As DNA, the CDR3 is TGCGCCAGCAGCTTGGATCGCGGGGCCGAGACCCAGTACTTC. The encoded protein is CASSLDRGAETQYF.

The chain links TRBV13 to TRBJ1-2; TRBD1 aligns across 7 bases. The CDR3 is 14 amino acids. The germline gives CDR1 PRHDT, CDR2 FYEKMQ (reference sequence). Losses at the gene ends were 5 bases for V and 6 bases for J; bases not matched to a gene: 9. CDR3 DNA sequence: TGTGCCAGCAGCGAGAACAGGGGTAAGGATGGCTACACCTTC. Translation: CASSENRGKDGYTF.

V usage is TRBV9 and J usage is TRBJ2-7; the match to TRBD2 covers 8 bases. V was clipped by 0 bases and J by 6 bases; unmatched bases: 8. CDR1 is SGDLS and CDR2 is YYNGEE in the germline V gene. This CDR3 comprises 15 residues. The CDR3 region has the DNA TGTGCCAGCAGCGTAGGGCCAGCGGGAGCCCCCGAGCAGTACTTC. This encodes CASSVGPAGAPEQYF.

The chain combines TRBV15 with TRBJ2-1, with TRBD2 identical over 14 bases. This CDR3 is 15 amino acids long. The ends lost 8 bases at V and 8 bases at J; junction bases unmatched: 8. Germline V gives CDR1 LNHNV, CDR2 YYDKDF (reference sequence). CDR3 sequence: CATLPGTSGSDEQFF. CDR3 DNA sequence: TGTGCCACCTTGCCCGGGACTAGCGGGAGCGATGAGCAGTTCTTC.

The chain links TRBV7-9 to TRBJ2-2; weak D call: TRBD1 (6 bases). Deletions cut 6 bases from V and 0 bases from J, with 17 bases between. In germline, CDR1 is SEHNR, CDR2 FQNEAQ (reference sequence). CDR3 length: 17 amino acids. In nucleotides, the CDR3 is TGTGCCAGCAGGATTCCCCCGGGACACCCGAACACCGGGGAGCTGTTTTTT. Amino acids: CASRIPPGHPNTGELFF.

V gene TRBV7-9 combines with J gene TRBJ2-1; 10 positions agree with TRBD2. Germline V gives CDR1 SEHNR, CDR2 FQNEAQ (reference sequence). This CDR3 spans 15 amino acids. V lost 6 bases, J lost 4 bases, and 6 bases stayed unmatched. The CDR3 loop is CASRGIAGGYNEQFF. In DNA form, the CDR3 reads TGTGCCAGCAGAGGGATAGCGGGGGGTTACAATGAGCAGTTCTTC.

This clonotype has just a few counts. The chain carries TRBV7-3 and TRBJ1-1; D gene ambiguous. CDR3 length: 16 residues. The V gene lost 3 bases and the J gene lost 6 bases, with 20 bases spanning the gap. CDR1 is SGHTA and CDR2 is FQGTGA in the germline V gene. As DNA, the CDR3 is TGTGCCAGCAGCTTTAGTGGTAGTCGTAAAGTGGCTGAAGCTTTCTTT. Protein product: CASSFSGSRKVAEAFF.

V gene TRBV9 combines with J gene TRBJ2-2; no reliable D call. Per the germline V gene, CDR1 is SGDLS and CDR2 is YYNGEE. V was shortened by 7 bases and J by 0 bases, with 16 bases between the two germline ends. The CDR3 runs to 16 residues. The CDR3 is CASSLLGLPNTGELFF. CDR3 bases: TGTGCCAGCTCCCTTTTGGGTCTCCCGAACACCGGGGAGCTGTTTTTT.

This clonotype has more than one count but fewer than ten. This chain links TRBV9 with TRBJ1-1; D perhaps matches TRBD1 (6 bases). V was shortened by 1 base and J by 10 bases, with 17 bases between the two germline ends. The germline CDR1 and CDR2 sequences are SGDLS and YYNGEE. The CDR3 runs 14 residues. CDR3 region: CASSVQGGGAGAFF. CDR3 nucleotide sequence: TGTGCCAGCAGCGTACAGGGAGGGGGAGCAGGAGCTTTCTTT.

As regards this clonotype: A read error may be the cause here, since a much bigger clone is one base away. The chain employs TRBV7-2 and TRBJ2-1; 9 nucleotides match TRBD1. The CDR3 is made up of 14 amino acids. Germline-derived CDR1 and CDR2 are SGHTA and FQGNSA. J gave up 4 bases and V 3 bases, and 1 base lay outside the gene matches. The CDR3 coding sequence is TGTGCCAGCAGCTTCGGGACAGGGTACAATGAGCAGTTCTTC. It codes for CASSFGTGYNEQFF.

In its sample, this clonotype was seen a few times. The CDR3 region is CASSFPGSGQPQHF. For the CDR3, the DNA is TGTGCCAGCAGCTTTCCGGGTAGTGGTCAGCCCCAGCATTTT. V usage is TRBV5-6 and J usage is TRBJ1-5; the D is unclear. The CDR3 runs 14 residues. The V gene lost 2 bases and the J gene lost 6 bases, with 12 bases spanning the gap. The germline V gene has CDR1 SGHDT and CDR2 YYEEEE.

The genes are TRBV6-5 and TRBJ2-2; 9 nucleotides align to TRBD2. The germline V gene encodes CDR1 MNHEY and CDR2 SVGAGI. The length of the CDR3 is 15 residues. Trimming cost V 9 bases and J 6 bases; bases outside gene matches: 11. The CDR3: CASRPGLAGSGELFF. As DNA, the CDR3 is TGTGCCAGTCGACCGGGACTAGCCGGGTCCGGGGAGCTGTTTTTT.

This clonotype has just one count. The chain combines TRBV4-3 with TRBJ1-2, with D perhaps matching TRBD1 (5 bases). CDR1 LGHNA and CDR2 YSLEER come from the germline V gene. V was cut by 4 bases and J by 0 bases, with 15 bases left in between. This CDR3 is built from 16 residues. Written as DNA, the CDR3 is TGCGCCAGCAGCCCTGACCGGACATACGCTAACTATGGCTACACCTTC. This encodes CASSPDRTYANYGYTF.

This sequence joins TRBV4-3 and TRBJ2-7; 7 nucleotides align to TRBD1. This CDR3 spans 15 amino acids. V lost 4 bases to trimming and J lost 0 bases; unmatched junction nucleotides: 6. Germline loops: CDR1 LGHNA, CDR2 YSLEER. CDR3 DNA: TGCGCCAGCAGCCTAGGCGGACAGGCCTCCTACGAGCAGTACTTC. This sequence encodes CASSLGGQASYEQYF.

The rearrangement uses TRBV5-1 and TRBJ1-1, with D uncertain. CDR3 length: 14 amino acids. Germline V gene data show CDR1 as SGHRS and CDR2 as YFSETQ. Trimming pared 6 bases from V and 4 bases from J, leaving 16 bases between. CDR3 residues: CASTGGDWSTEAFF. DNA for the CDR3: TGCGCCAGCACCGGCGGGGATTGGAGCACTGAAGCTTTCTTT.

The V gene is TRBV25-1, the J gene TRBJ2-3; weak D call: TRBD1 (7 bases). CDR3 size: 17 residues. V was shortened by 0 bases and J by 4 bases, with 17 bases between the two germline ends. Germline V gene sequence: CDR1 MGHDK, CDR2 SYGVNS. The CDR3 here is CASSEYQTGTGADTQYF. The CDR3 nucleotides read TGTGCCAGCAGTGAATATCAGACAGGGACGGGGGCAGATACGCAGTATTTT.

In its sample, this clonotype was seen a few times. The chain couples TRBV6-2 or TRBV6-3 to TRBJ2-1; 8 bases agree with TRBD2. Germline V gives CDR1 MNHEY, CDR2 SVGEGT. V lost 0 bases, J lost 7 bases, and 8 bases stayed unmatched. This CDR3 contains 16 residues. The CDR3 loop reads CASSYSGAGGQNEQFF. CDR3 DNA: TGTGCCAGCAGTTACTCGGGCGCGGGAGGCCAGAATGAGCAGTTCTTC.

This chain links TRBV6-6 with TRBJ1-2; D perhaps matches TRBD1 (5 bases). Germline V lookup: CDR1 MNHNY, CDR2 SVGAGI (reference sequence). The V gene lost 6 bases and the J gene lost 4 bases, with 18 bases spanning the gap. This CDR3 has 15 residues. The CDR3 is CASSQGGDGPYGYTF. In nucleotides, the CDR3 is TGTGCCAGCAGCCAGGGAGGGGATGGGCCCTATGGCTACACCTTC.

This chain links TRBV18 with TRBJ1-1, with D possibly being TRBD1 (6 bases). Germline V gives CDR1 KGHSH, CDR2 LQKENI. The CDR3 has 16 amino acids. Trimming removed 3 bases at V and 0 bases at J, with 14 bases between. The CDR3 sequence is CASSPGQSGMNTEAFF. CDR3 DNA: TGTGCCAGCTCACCCGGACAGTCCGGTATGAACACTGAAGCTTTCTTT.